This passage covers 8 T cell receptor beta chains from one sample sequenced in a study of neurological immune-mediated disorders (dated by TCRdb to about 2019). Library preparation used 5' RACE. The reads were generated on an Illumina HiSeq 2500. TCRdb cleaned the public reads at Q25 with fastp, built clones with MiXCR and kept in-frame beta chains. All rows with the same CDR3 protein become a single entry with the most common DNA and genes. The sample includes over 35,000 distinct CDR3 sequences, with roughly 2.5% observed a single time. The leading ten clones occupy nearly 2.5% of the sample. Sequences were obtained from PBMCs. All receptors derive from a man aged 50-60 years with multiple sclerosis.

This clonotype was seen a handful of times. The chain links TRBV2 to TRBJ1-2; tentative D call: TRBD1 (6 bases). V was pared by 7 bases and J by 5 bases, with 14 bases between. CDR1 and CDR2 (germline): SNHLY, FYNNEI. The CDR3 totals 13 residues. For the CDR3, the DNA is TGTGCCAGCATCGGTACCGGACAGTATGGCTACACCTTC. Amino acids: CASIGTGQYGYTF.

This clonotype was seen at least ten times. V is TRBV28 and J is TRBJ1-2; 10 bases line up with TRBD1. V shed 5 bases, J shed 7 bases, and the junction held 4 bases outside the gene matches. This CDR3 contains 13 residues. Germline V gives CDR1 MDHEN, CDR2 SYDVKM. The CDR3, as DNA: TGTGCCAGCAGTCGACAGGGGGCCTTTGGCTACACCTTC. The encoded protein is CASSRQGAFGYTF.

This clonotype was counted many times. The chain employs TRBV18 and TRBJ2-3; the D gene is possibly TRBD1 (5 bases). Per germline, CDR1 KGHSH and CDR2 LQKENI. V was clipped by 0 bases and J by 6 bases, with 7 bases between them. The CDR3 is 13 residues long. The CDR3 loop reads CASSPPGVDTQYF. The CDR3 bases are TGTGCCAGCTCACCACCAGGGGTGGATACGCAGTATTTT.

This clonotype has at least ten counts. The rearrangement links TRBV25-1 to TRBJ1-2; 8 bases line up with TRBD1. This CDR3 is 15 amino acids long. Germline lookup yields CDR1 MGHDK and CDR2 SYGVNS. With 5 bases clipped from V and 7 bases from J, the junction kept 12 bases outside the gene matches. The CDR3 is CASSPRTGNVGGYTF. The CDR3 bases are TGTGCCAGCAGTCCCCGGACAGGGAATGTCGGTGGCTACACCTTC.

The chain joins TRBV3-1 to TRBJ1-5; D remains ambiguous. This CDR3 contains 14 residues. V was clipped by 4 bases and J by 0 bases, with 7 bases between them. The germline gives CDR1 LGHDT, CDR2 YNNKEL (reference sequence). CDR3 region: CASSPFGSNQPQHF. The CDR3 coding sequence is TGTGCCAGCAGCCCGTTCGGTAGCAATCAGCCCCAGCATTTT.

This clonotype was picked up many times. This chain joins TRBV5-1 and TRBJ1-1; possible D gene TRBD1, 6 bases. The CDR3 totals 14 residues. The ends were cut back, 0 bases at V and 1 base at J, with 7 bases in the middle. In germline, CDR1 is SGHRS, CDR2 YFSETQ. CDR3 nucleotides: TGCGCCAGCAGCTTGGTGACAGGGAACACTGAAGCTTTCTTT. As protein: CASSLVTGNTEAFF.

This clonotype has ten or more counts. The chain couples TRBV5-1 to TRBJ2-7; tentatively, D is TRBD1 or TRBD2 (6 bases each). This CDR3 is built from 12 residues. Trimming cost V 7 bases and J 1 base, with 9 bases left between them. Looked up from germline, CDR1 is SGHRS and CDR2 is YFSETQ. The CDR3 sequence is CASRGLSYEQYF. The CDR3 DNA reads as TGCGCCAGCCGGGGGCTTTCCTACGAGCAGTACTTC.

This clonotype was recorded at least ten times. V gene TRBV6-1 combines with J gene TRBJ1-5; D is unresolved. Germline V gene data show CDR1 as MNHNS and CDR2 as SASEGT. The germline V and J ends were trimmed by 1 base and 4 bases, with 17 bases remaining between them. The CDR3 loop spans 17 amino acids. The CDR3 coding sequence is TGTGCCAGCAGTGAAGGTGTTGGAGGAAGGAGAAATCAGCCCCAGCATTTT. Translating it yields CASSEGVGGRRNQPQHF.